These T cell receptor beta chains were read from a single sample in a study of early T cells in non-severe SARS-CoV-2 infection. Each CDR3 protein is one row after TCRdb ran MiXCR on the 5' RACE reads. The table has fewer than 50,000 distinct CDR3 sequences, 5.5% to 6.5% seen once; the top ten hold around 12%. Material: whole blood. These receptors were obtained from an adult who was a healthcare worker with PCR-confirmed SARS-CoV-2 infection or an uninfected control (not recorded which). Each CDR3 is given with its conserved first and last residue. A D gene is named only where the DNA matches it firmly. Size tells how often a clone was seen (once, few, many) or the class of an expanded clone, and some rows leave it out.

length,size,J,D,V,DNA,CDR3
16,many,TRBJ1-5,NA,TRBV4-3,TGCGCCAGCAGCCAAGCGTACGACGTTAGCAATCAGCCCCAGCATTTT,CASSQAYDVSNQPQHF
15,NA,TRBJ1-1,TRBD1,TRBV9,TGTGCCAGCAGCGTAGGAGACAGGGGGGATACTGAAGCTTTCTTT,CASSVGDRGDTEAFF
16,many,TRBJ1-1,TRBD1,TRBV4-1,TGCGCCAGCAGCCGTGGGACAGGGGGCCAGAACACTGAAGCTTTCTTT,CASSRGTGGQNTEAFF
14,many,TRBJ2-2,NA,TRBV30,TGTGCCTGGAGTGTACGGCGAGGGCCCGGGGAGCTGTTTTTT,CAWSVRRGPGELFF
16,few,TRBJ1-5,NA,TRBV11-2,TGTGCCAGCAGCTTTGCAGGGTCCGATAGCAATCAGCCCCAGCATTTT,CASSFAGSDSNQPQHF
13,many,TRBJ1-1,NA,TRBV6-5,TGTGCCAGCGGCGCGGGGTTGGGCACTGAAGCTTTCTTT,CASGAGLGTEAFF
15,many,TRBJ2-7,NA,TRBV5-1,TGCGCCAGCAGCAAACACTACGACCCTAAGTACGAGCAGTACTTC,CASSKHYDPKYEQYF
17,NA,TRBJ2-3,TRBD2,TRBV5-1,TGCGCCAGCAGCTTGGAAACTAGCGGGGGGGCAACAGATACGCAGTATTTT,CASSLETSGGATDTQYF
13,NA,TRBJ1-1,NA,TRBV20-1,TGCAGTGCTAGCGGGGGCCTCTACACTGAAGCTTTCTTT,CSASGGLYTEAFF
16,NA,TRBJ1-1,NA,TRBV10-1,TGCGCCAGCAGTGAGTCGGGCAGACCCATGAACACTGATGCTTTCTTT,CASSESGRPMNTDAFF
15,few,TRBJ2-3,NA,TRBV4-3,TGCGCCAGCAGCCCCCAGGCGTCGGGCACAGATACGCAGTATTTT,CASSPQASGTDTQYF
16,NA,TRBJ2-2,NA,TRBV5-1,TGCGCCAGCAGCCTCCTCTCGGGCCCCAACACCGGGGAGCTGTTTTTT,CASSLLSGPNTGELFF
17,many,TRBJ2-7,TRBD1,TRBV4-1,TGCGCCAGCAGCCAAGAAGGATGGGGCAGGGGGCGAGGGGAGCAGTACTTC,CASSQEGWGRGRGEQYF
14,many,TRBJ1-1,TRBD1,TRBV5-1,TGCGCCAGCAGCGCGACAGGGATGGACACTGAAGCTTTCTTT,CASSATGMDTEAFF
11,many,TRBJ2-2,NA,TRBV12-3/TRBV12-4,TGTGCCAGCAGTCGTACCGGGGAGCTGTTTTTT,CASSRTGELFF
16,NA,TRBJ1-2,NA,TRBV6-5,TGTGCCAGCAGTTACCGCGGGCAGGGGAAAGCGGGCGGCTACACCTTC,CASSYRGQGKAGGYTF
15,few,TRBJ2-2,NA,TRBV7-8,TGTGCCAGCAGCCCATTGGGGGGCCCCACCGGGGAGCTGTTTTTT,CASSPLGGPTGELFF
14,many,TRBJ2-2,NA,TRBV12-3/TRBV12-4,TGTGCCAGCAGTTTAGGATCAGGGGCGGGTCGGCTGTTTTTT,CASSLGSGAGRLFF
14,many,TRBJ2-3,NA,TRBV15,TGTGCCACCAGGGACCAGGGGAGCACAGATACGCAGTATTTT,CATRDQGSTDTQYF
18,many,TRBJ2-7,NA,TRBV3-1,TGTGCCAGCAGCCAGGGGCCCACGGGGCCGTTGAGCTCCTACGAGCAGTACTTC,CASSQGPTGPLSSYEQYF
14,many,TRBJ2-1,NA,TRBV20-1,TGCAGTGCTAGGGCGGGGAGCCCGTACAATGAGCAGTTCTTC,CSARAGSPYNEQFF
15,once,TRBJ1-5,NA,TRBV6-6,TGTGCCAGCAGTCCCCGAGGGGAGACCAATCAGCCCCAGCATTTT,CASSPRGETNQPQHF
16,NA,TRBJ1-2,TRBD1,TRBV6-1,TGTGCCAGCACCCCCGCCACCGGGACAGTGAACTATGGCTACACCTTC,CASTPATGTVNYGYTF
13,NA,TRBJ1-3,NA,TRBV6-1,TGTGCCAGCAGACCAGGGACTGGAAACACCATATATTTT,CASRPGTGNTIYF